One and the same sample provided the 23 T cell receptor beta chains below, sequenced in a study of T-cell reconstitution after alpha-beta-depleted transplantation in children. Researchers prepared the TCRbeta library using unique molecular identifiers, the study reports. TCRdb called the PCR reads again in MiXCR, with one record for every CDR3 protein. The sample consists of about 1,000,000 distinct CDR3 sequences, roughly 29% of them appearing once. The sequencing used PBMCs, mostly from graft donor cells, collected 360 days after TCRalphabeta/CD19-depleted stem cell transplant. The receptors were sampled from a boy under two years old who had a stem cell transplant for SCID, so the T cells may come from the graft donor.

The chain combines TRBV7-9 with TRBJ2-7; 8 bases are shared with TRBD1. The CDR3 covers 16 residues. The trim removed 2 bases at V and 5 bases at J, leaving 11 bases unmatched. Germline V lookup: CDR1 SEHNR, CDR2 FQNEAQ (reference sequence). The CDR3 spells CASSLYRDRGGNEQYF. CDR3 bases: TGTGCCAGCAGCTTATATCGAGACAGGGGAGGCAACGAGCAGTACTTC.

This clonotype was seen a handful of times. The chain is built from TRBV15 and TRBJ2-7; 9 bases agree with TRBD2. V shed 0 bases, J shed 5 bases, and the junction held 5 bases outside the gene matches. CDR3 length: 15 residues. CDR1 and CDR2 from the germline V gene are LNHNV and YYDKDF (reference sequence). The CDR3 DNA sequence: TGTGCCACCAGCAGAGATCTGGAGCGGGGGGACGAGCAGTACTTC. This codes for CATSRDLERGDEQYF.

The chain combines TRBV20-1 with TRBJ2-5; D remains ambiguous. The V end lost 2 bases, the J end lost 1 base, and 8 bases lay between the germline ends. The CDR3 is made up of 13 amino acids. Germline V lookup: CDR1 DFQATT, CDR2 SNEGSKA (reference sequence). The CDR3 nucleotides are TGCAGTGCTAGATCAAGGGTCCAAGAGACCCAGTACTTC. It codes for CSARSRVQETQYF.

CDR3 residues: CASSQEQLAYEQYF. CDR3 in DNA: TGTGCCAGCAGCCAAGAACAACTAGCCTACGAGCAGTACTTC. The V call is TRBV4-2, the J call TRBJ2-7; a weak D match, TRBD2 (5 bases). The CDR3 totals 14 residues. Germline V lookup: CDR1 LGHNA, CDR2 YNFKEQ. Trimming shortened V by 0 bases and J by 2 bases, and 8 bases separated the two germline ends.

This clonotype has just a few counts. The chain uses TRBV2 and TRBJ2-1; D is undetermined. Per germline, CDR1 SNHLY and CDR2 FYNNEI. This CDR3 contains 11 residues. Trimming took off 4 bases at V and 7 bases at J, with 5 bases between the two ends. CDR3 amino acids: CASSVTNEQFF. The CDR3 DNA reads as TGTGCCAGCAGTGTAACGAATGAGCAGTTCTTC.

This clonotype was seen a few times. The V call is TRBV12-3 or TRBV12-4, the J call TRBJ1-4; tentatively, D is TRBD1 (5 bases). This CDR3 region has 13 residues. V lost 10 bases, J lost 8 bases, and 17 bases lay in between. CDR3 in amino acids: CATRRDPMEKLFF. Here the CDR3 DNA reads TGTGCCACCCGCCGGGACCCTATGGAAAAACTGTTTTTT.

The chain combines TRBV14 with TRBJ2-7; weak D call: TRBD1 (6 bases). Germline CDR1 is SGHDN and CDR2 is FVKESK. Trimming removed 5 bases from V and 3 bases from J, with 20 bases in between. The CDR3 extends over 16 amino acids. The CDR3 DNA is TGTGCCAGCAGCAAGACCACAGGGAGCCCGTACTACGAGCAGTACTTC. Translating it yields CASSKTTGSPYYEQYF.

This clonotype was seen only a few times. The CDR3 DNA sequence: TGTGCCAGCAGTAGTACAGTCACCGGGGAGCTGTTTTTT. This codes for CASSSTVTGELFF. The chain joins TRBV6-6 to TRBJ2-2; D is undetermined. The CDR3 runs 13 residues. In germline, CDR1 is MNHNY, CDR2 SVGAGI (reference sequence). Trimming removed 5 bases from V and 4 bases from J, with 8 bases in between.

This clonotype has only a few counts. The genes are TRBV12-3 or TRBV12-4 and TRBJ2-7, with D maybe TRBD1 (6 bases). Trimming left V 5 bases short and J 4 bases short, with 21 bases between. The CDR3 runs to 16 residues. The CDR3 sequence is CASSTIHRDTNYEQYF. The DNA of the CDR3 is TGTGCCAGCAGTACTATTCACCGGGACACGAATTACGAGCAGTACTTC.

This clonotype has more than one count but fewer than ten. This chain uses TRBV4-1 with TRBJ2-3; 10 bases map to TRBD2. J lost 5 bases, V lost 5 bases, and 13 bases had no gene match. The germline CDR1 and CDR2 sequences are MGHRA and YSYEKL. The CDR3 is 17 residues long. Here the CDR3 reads CASSSASAGGRRDTQYF. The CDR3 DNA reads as TGCGCCAGCAGCTCTGCTTCAGCGGGGGGGCGTAGAGATACGCAGTATTTT.

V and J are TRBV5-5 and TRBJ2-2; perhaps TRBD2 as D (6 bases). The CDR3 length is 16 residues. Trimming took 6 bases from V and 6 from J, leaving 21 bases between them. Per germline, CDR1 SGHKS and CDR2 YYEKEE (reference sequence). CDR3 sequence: CASNPLGGIKAGELFF. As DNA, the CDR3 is TGTGCCAGCAACCCCCTGGGCGGGATAAAAGCCGGGGAGCTGTTTTTT.

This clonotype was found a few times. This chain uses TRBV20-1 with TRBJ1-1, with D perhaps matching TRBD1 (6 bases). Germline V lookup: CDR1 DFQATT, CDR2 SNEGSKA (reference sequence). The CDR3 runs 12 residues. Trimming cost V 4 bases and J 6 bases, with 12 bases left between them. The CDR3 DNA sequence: TGCAGTGCTATAAGAGGGGGGGCTGAAGCTTTCTTT. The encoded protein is CSAIRGGAEAFF.

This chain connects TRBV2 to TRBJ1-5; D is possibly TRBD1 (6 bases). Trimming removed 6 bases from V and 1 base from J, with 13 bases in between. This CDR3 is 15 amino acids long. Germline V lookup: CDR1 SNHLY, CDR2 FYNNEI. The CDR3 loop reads CASSYLDRSNQPQHF. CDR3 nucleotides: TGTGCCAGCAGCTACCTGGACAGAAGCAATCAGCCCCAGCATTTT.

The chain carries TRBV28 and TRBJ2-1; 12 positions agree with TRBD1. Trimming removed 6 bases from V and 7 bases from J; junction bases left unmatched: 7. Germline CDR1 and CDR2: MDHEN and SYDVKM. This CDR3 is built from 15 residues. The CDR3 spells CASRHGTGGGNEQFF. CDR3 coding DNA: TGTGCCAGCAGACACGGGACAGGGGGCGGGAATGAGCAGTTCTTC.

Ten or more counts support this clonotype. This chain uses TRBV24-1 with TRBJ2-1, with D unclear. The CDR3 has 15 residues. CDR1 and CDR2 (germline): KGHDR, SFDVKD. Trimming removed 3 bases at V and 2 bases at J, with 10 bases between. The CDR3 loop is CATSDGNPPYNEQFF. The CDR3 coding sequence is TGTGCCACCAGTGATGGGAATCCCCCCTACAATGAGCAGTTCTTC.

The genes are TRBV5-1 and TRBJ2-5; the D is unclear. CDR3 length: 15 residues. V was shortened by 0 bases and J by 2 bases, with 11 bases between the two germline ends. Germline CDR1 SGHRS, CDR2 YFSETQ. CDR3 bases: TGCGCCAGCAGCTTGGCCTTTGACACTCAAGAGACCCAGTACTTC. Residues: CASSLAFDTQETQYF.

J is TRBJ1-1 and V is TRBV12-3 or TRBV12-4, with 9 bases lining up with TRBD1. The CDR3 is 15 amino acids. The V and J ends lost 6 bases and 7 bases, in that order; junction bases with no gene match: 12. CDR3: CASSIRDRDAVEAFF. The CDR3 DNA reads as TGTGCCAGCAGCATTCGGGACAGGGATGCAGTTGAAGCTTTCTTT.

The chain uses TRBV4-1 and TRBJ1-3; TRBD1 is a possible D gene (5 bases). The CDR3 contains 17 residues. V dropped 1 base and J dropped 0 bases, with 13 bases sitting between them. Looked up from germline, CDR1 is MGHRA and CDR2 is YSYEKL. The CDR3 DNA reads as TGCGCCAGCAGCCAAGTGGAGGGAAGGGGCTCTGGAAACACCATATATTTT. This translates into CASSQVEGRGSGNTIYF.

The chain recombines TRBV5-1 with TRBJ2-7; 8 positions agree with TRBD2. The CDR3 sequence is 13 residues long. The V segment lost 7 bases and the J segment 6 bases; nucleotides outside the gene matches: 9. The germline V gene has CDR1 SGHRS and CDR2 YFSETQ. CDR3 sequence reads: CASESRGGSEQYF. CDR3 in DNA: TGCGCCAGCGAATCCCGGGGGGGCTCCGAGCAGTACTTC.

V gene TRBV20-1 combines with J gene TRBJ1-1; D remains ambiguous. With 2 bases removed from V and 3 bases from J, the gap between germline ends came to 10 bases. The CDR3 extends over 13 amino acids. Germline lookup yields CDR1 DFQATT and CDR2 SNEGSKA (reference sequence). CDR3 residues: CSARFQTDTEAFF. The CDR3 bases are TGCAGTGCTAGATTTCAGACGGACACTGAAGCTTTCTTT.

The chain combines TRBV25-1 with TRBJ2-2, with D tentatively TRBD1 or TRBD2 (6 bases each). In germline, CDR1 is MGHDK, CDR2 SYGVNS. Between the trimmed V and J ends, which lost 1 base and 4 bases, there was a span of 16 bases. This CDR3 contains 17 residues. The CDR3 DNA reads TGTGCCAGCAGTGAATTGGGGGGACACGGTTCCACCGGGGAGCTGTTTTTT. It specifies CASSELGGHGSTGELFF.

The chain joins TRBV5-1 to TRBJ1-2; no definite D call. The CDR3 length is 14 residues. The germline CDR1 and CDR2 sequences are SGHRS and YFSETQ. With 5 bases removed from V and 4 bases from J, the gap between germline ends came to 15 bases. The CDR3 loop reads CASRGSRQLYGYTF. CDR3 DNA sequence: TGCGCCAGCAGGGGGTCCCGCCAGCTCTATGGCTACACCTTC.

The CDR3 coding sequence is TGCGCCAGCAGACCCACAGGGGATGTCAGCACAGATACGCAGTATTTT. It specifies CASRPTGDVSTDTQYF. The chain is built from TRBV5-1 and TRBJ2-3; 7 bases fit TRBD1. V gave up 5 bases and J gave up 0 bases; unmatched junction bases: 9. CDR1 and CDR2 from the germline V gene are SGHRS and YFSETQ. The CDR3 consists of 16 residues.